This TCR beta chain was documented in a study of shared clonotypes between healthy human individuals. Of note for this clone: As yet, its antigen is unknown.

This CDR3 comprises 15 residues. Germline values: CDR1 MDHEN, CDR2 SYDVKM. The junction had 2 bases not matched to a gene; V was cut back by 5 bases and J by 0 bases. General study findings and limits: Few donors limited the genetic and exposure-history diversity represented.

Measured with immunoSEQ multiplex PCR; TCRdb has only the in-frame clones, and not every one. The sample includes about 480,000 clones, approximately 79% of them seen just once. The rearrangement links TRBV28 to TRBJ1-4; 8 nucleotides line up with TRBD1. The specimen was PBMCs. The receptor's source is a woman in her thirties or forties in good health. Some clones in this sample may be carry-over from other donors' samples. CDR3: CASSQDRATNEKLFF. CDR3 in DNA: TGTGCCAGCAGTCAGGACAGGGCAACTAATGAAAAACTGTTTTTT. The full variable domain, rest sourced from reference TRBV28 and TRBJ1-4, is DVKVTQSSRYLVKRTGEKVFLECVQDMDHENMFWYRQDPGLGLRLIYFSYDVKMKEKGDIPEGYSVSREKKERFSLILESASTNQTSMYLCASSQDRATNEKLFFGSGTQLSVL.